Presented here are 2 T cell receptor beta chains from one specimen sequenced in a study of blood T cell repertoires in COVID-19. The data were produced by immunoSEQ multiplex PCR, yet TCRdb's version contains in-frame clones alone and is incomplete. The profile shows about 120,000 clones, nearly 90% of them singletons. Specimen: peripheral blood. Receptors were obtained from a woman aged 60-75 years with COVID-19, enrolled during active disease.

The chain recombines TRBV5-6 with TRBJ2-5; weak D call: TRBD1 (5 bases). The length of the CDR3 is 18 residues. Germline V gene sequence: CDR1 SGHDT, CDR2 YYEEEE. Between the trimmed V and J ends, which lost 5 bases and 2 bases, there was a span of 25 bases. CDR3 nucleotide sequence: TGTGCCAGCAGTCATCCGTCCCATCCGGGCCAGGGACAAGAGACCCAGTACTTC. Translated: CASSHPSHPGQGQETQYF.

V gene TRBV18 combines with J gene TRBJ1-2; D call uncertain. CDR3 length equals 13 residues. V gave up 5 bases and J gave up 8 bases, with 15 bases separating them. Germline CDR1 and CDR2: KGHSH and LQKENI. The CDR3 here is CASSASPIVGYTF. In nucleotides, the CDR3 is TGTGCCAGCTCAGCGAGCCCCATCGTCGGCTACACCTTC.